What follows are 28 T cell receptor beta chains derived from one specimen sequenced in a study of cytomegalovirus exposure and HLA in healthy donors. The PCR used 60 Vbeta and 13 Jbeta primers. The protocol was immunoSEQ multiplex PCR, while the TCRdb copy is restricted to in-frame clones and leaves out a portion. This table has approximately 97,000 clones, around 86% appearing once. The sample consisted of PBMCs. Receptor source: an older woman in good health and CMV-seropositive.

V usage is TRBV7-9 and J usage is TRBJ1-2, with 7 bases fitting TRBD1. After removal of 4 bases from V and 4 bases from J, the junction contained 6 bases not matched to a gene. Germline CDR1 SEHNR, CDR2 FQNEAQ (reference sequence). The CDR3 covers 14 residues. This CDR3 reads CASSSGTVSYGYTF. The CDR3 DNA reads as TGTGCCAGCAGCTCAGGGACAGTATCCTATGGCTACACCTTC.

This rearrangement joins TRBV18 to TRBJ1-1, with 7 positions matching TRBD1. Looked up from germline, CDR1 is KGHSH and CDR2 is LQKENI. CDR3 length equals 16 residues. After removal of 2 bases from V and 5 bases from J, the junction contained 11 bases not matched to a gene. The chain's CDR3 is CASSPSLDRVGTEAFF. DNA of the CDR3: TGTGCCAGCTCACCATCACTTGACAGGGTGGGGACTGAAGCTTTCTTT.

The table lists this clone with a few counts. This chain uses TRBV19 with TRBJ2-2, with 11 bases aligning to TRBD1. This CDR3 comprises 15 residues. CDR1 is LNHDA and CDR2 is SQIVND in the germline V gene (reference sequence). V dropped 3 bases and J dropped 7; count of bases not matched to a gene: 4. The CDR3 bases are TGTGCCAGTAGTATGGGACAGGGGGGTGTCGGGGAGCTGTTTTTT. It yields the protein CASSMGQGGVGELFF.

The chain joins TRBV27 to TRBJ2-1; 14 bases map to TRBD2. CDR1 is MNHEY and CDR2 is SMNVEV in the germline V gene (reference sequence). This CDR3 has 16 residues. The junction had 6 bases not matched to a gene; V was cut back by 3 bases and J by 8 bases. The CDR3 reads CASSFSTSGRVDEQFF. The CDR3 bases are TGTGCCAGCAGTTTCTCGACTAGCGGGAGGGTAGATGAGCAGTTCTTC.

This chain uses TRBV25-1 with TRBJ2-3, with 11 nucleotides matching TRBD2. Germline assignment: CDR1 MGHDK and CDR2 SYGVNS. The CDR3 contains 14 residues. The trim removed 7 bases at V and 3 bases at J, leaving 3 bases unmatched. The CDR3 region has the DNA TGTGCCAGCAATAGCGGGAGGGGGACAGATACGCAGTATTTT. Translation gives CASNSGRGTDTQYF.

The chain is built from TRBV7-6 and TRBJ1-1, with D uncertain. Trimming left V 5 bases short and J 0 bases short, with 7 bases between. The CDR3 extends over 13 amino acids. Germline V gene data show CDR1 as SGHVS and CDR2 as FNYEAQ. The CDR3 region is CASSIQVNTEAFF. The CDR3 DNA sequence: TGTGCCAGCAGCATACAAGTGAACACTGAAGCTTTCTTT. Looking up the rest from reference TRBV7-6 and TRBJ1-1 gives the full variable domain: GAGVSQSPRYKVTKRGQDVALRCDPISGHVSLYWYRQALGQGPEFLTYFNYEAQQDKSGLPNDRFSAERPEGSISTLTIQRTEQRDSAMYRCASSIQVNTEAFFGQGTRLTVV.

This chain uses TRBV7-3 with TRBJ2-1, with 9 bases matching TRBD2. V dropped 5 bases and J dropped 10; count of bases not matched to a gene: 9. Germline V gene lookup returns CDR1 SGHTA and CDR2 FQGTGA. The CDR3 extends over 14 amino acids. CDR3 bases: TGTGCCAGCAGCACGGGACTAGCAGACGGGGAGCAGTTCTTC. It yields the protein CASSTGLADGEQFF.

The V and J genes are TRBV6-1 and TRBJ1-2; D possibly corresponds to TRBD1 (5 bases). The germline V and J ends were trimmed by 6 bases and 8 bases, with 16 bases remaining between them. CDR3 size: 13 residues. The germline gives CDR1 MNHNS, CDR2 SASEGT. CDR3 amino acids: CASREWGGFGYTF. DNA of the CDR3: TGTGCCAGCAGGGAATGGGGGGGGTTCGGCTACACCTTC.

The V call is TRBV27, the J call TRBJ2-7, with D tentatively TRBD2 (7 bases). From germline, CDR1 is MNHEY and CDR2 SMNVEV (reference sequence). V was shortened by 5 bases and J by 4 bases, with 18 bases between the two germline ends. The CDR3 runs to 15 residues. The CDR3 sequence is CASSAGAGINYEQYF. The CDR3 DNA reads as TGTGCCAGCAGTGCGGGGGCAGGGATTAATTACGAGCAGTACTTC.

The genes are TRBV14 and TRBJ1-1, with 9 bases that match TRBD1. The length of the CDR3 is 13 residues. J was trimmed by 1 base and V by 8 bases; bases with no gene match: 2. Germline V CDR1 and CDR2: SGHDN, FVKESK. CDR3 protein: CASGTGPNTEAFF. In nucleotides, the CDR3 is TGTGCCAGCGGGACAGGGCCGAACACTGAAGCTTTCTTT.

A few counts support this clone. This chain links TRBV7-2 with TRBJ2-7; the match to TRBD1 covers 7 bases. Germline lookup yields CDR1 SGHTA and CDR2 FQGNSA. The CDR3 has 13 residues. V lost 4 bases and J lost 2; bases outside the gene matches: 2. DNA for the CDR3: TGTGCCAGCAGCTCCCAGGGGGCCTACGAGCAGTACTTC. Amino acids: CASSSQGAYEQYF.

The chain joins TRBV5-4 to TRBJ2-7; a possible D gene is TRBD2 (5 bases). The CDR3 covers 14 residues. CDR1 is SGHNT, CDR2 YYREEE, per germline (reference sequence). Between the trimmed V and J ends, which lost 4 bases and 6 bases, there was a span of 17 bases. The CDR3, as DNA: TGTGCCAGCAGCCCCCCTTCCGCCCGGGGCGAGCAGTACTTC. Its protein product is CASSPPSARGEQYF.

V and J are TRBV7-2 and TRBJ1-5, with D possibly being TRBD1 (5 bases). Germline V gives CDR1 SGHTA, CDR2 FQGNSA. CDR3 length: 17 amino acids. V gave up 3 bases and J gave up 3 bases, with 18 bases separating them. Written as DNA, the CDR3 is TGTGCCAGCAGCTTTATTGGTGGAGGGGCCCTCAATCAGCCCCAGCATTTT. Amino acid sequence: CASSFIGGGALNQPQHF.

The chain carries TRBV7-6 and TRBJ2-5, with D maybe TRBD1 (6 bases). The last part of the DNA fits TRBJ2-7 better; the J call may be wrong. Germline-derived CDR1 and CDR2 are SGHVS and FNYEAQ. There are 14 residues in the CDR3. DNA for the CDR3: TGTGCCAGCAGCTCGCGCGCAGGGGAAGGCGAGCAGTACTTC. It is translated as CASSSRAGEGEQYF.

The genes are TRBV5-1 and TRBJ2-3; TRBD2 matches 13 bases. The junction had 6 bases not matched to a gene; V was cut back by 0 bases and J by 5 bases. Germline assignment: CDR1 SGHRS and CDR2 YFSETQ. This CDR3 is 17 amino acids long. CDR3 in amino acids: CASSLELAGGPGDTQYF. The CDR3 DNA sequence: TGCGCCAGCAGCTTGGAACTAGCGGGAGGGCCGGGAGATACGCAGTATTTT.

The chain is built from TRBV5-5 and TRBJ1-5, with 11 bases aligning to TRBD1. Looked up from germline, CDR1 is SGHKS and CDR2 is YYEKEE (reference sequence). Unmatched junction bases numbered 10, after V lost 3 bases and J lost 2 bases. The CDR3 runs 18 residues. CDR3: CASSSRDRGESRNQPQHF. The CDR3 nucleotides are TGTGCCAGCAGCTCCCGGGACAGGGGGGAGAGTCGCAATCAGCCCCAGCATTTT.

This rearrangement joins TRBV20-1 to TRBJ1-1; D gene ambiguous. This CDR3 has 11 amino acids. Germline CDR1 and CDR2: DFQATT and SNEGSKA (reference sequence). Trimming pared 4 bases from V and 7 bases from J, leaving 10 bases between. The CDR3 coding sequence is TGCAGTGCTACACGGAGAGTTGAAGCTTTCTTT. Translated: CSATRRVEAFF.

This rearrangement joins TRBV7-8 to TRBJ2-3, with 10 bases aligning to TRBD2. CDR1 and CDR2 from the germline V gene are SGHVS and FQNEAQ. The J segment lost 0 bases and the V segment lost 5 bases, leaving 5 bases of the junction unmatched. CDR3 length equals 16 residues. The CDR3 reads CASSLLAGDSTDTQYF. DNA for the CDR3: TGTGCCAGCAGCCTCCTAGCGGGAGACAGCACAGATACGCAGTATTTT. Based on the CDR3 plus reference TRBV7-8 and TRBJ2-3, the full variable domain is GAGVSQSPRYKVAKRGQDVALRCDPISGHVSLFWYQQALGQGPEFLTYFQNEAQLDKSGLPSDRFFAERPEGSVSTLKIQRTQQEDSAVYLCASSLLAGDSTDTQYFGPGTRLTVL.

The table lists this clone with a few counts. The rearrangement joins TRBV18 to TRBJ1-2, with 9 bases fitting TRBD1. Germline V gives CDR1 KGHSH, CDR2 LQKENI. Trimming cost V 5 bases and J 6 bases; bases outside gene matches: 7. The CDR3 covers 14 residues. The CDR3 DNA follows: TGTGCCAGCTCAGCAGGACAGGGGAGAGATGGCTACACCTTC. Protein sequence: CASSAGQGRDGYTF.

The rearrangement joins TRBV6-1 to TRBJ1-1; D remains ambiguous. V was cut by 6 bases and J by 5 bases, with 10 bases left in between. This CDR3 has 12 amino acids. Germline loops: CDR1 MNHNS, CDR2 SASEGT. CDR3 DNA sequence: TGTGCCAGCAGCCTAATTAAGACTGAAGCTTTCTTT. This gives the protein CASSLIKTEAFF.

The CDR3 sequence: CASSLDRVGGLGNTIYF. The CDR3 bases are TGTGCCAGCAGCTTAGACCGGGTGGGAGGGTTGGGAAACACCATATATTTT. The chain links TRBV7-2 to TRBJ1-3, with unresolved D. Looked up from germline, CDR1 is SGHTA and CDR2 is FQGNSA. The CDR3 totals 17 residues. V lost 1 base and J 4 bases, leaving 17 bases between the germline ends.

V and J are TRBV7-2 and TRBJ2-7, with TRBD2 as a possible D gene (6 bases). V was pared by 4 bases and J by 4 bases, with 8 bases between. This CDR3 contains 12 residues. Germline V lookup: CDR1 SGHTA, CDR2 FQGNSA. In nucleotides, the CDR3 is TGTGCCAGCAGCTCTGGGACTTACGAGCAGTACTTC. The encoded protein is CASSSGTYEQYF.

The rearrangement links TRBV7-6 to TRBJ1-1; 11 nucleotides align to TRBD1. The CDR3 covers 15 residues. Germline trimming cut 6 bases from V and 3 bases from J; bases unmatched to any gene: 6. Germline assignment: CDR1 SGHVS and CDR2 FNYEAQ. CDR3 sequence reads: CASSSGQGAHTEAFF. In DNA, the CDR3 is TGTGCCAGCAGTTCCGGACAGGGGGCACACACTGAAGCTTTCTTT.

The chain uses TRBV5-1 and TRBJ1-6; D remains ambiguous. CDR3 length: 10 residues. V lost 4 bases and J lost 13, with 6 bases in between. The V gene's germline CDR1 is SGHRS and CDR2 YFSETQ. The CDR3 DNA reads as TGCGCCAGCAGCCAGATGCCCCTCCACTTT. It codes for CASSQMPLHF.

The V call is TRBV6-5, the J call TRBJ1-2; TRBD1 is a possible D gene (5 bases). Germline-derived CDR1 and CDR2 are MNHEY and SVGAGI. The CDR3 loop spans 12 amino acids. Trimming took off 5 bases at V and 7 bases at J, with 11 bases between the two ends. CDR3 region: CASSRVGGGYTF. DNA for the CDR3: TGTGCCAGCAGTCGAGTGGGGGGTGGCTACACCTTC.

In this sample, this clone turned up once. The chain is built from TRBV20-1 and TRBJ1-2; TRBD1 might be the D (5 bases). The V gene lost 1 base and the J gene lost 8 bases, with 8 bases spanning the gap. Germline V lookup: CDR1 DFQATT, CDR2 SNEGSKA (reference sequence). CDR3 size: 11 residues. CDR3 sequence (DNA): TGCAGTGCTAGAGCCCAGGGAGGCTACACCTTC. Protein: CSARAQGGYTF.

The V gene is TRBV7-9, the J gene TRBJ1-4, with a tentative D call TRBD1 (6 bases). Trimming removed 3 bases from V and 6 bases from J, with 11 bases in between. Germline lookup yields CDR1 SEHNR and CDR2 FQNEAQ (reference sequence). This CDR3 region has 14 residues. The CDR3 nucleotides are TGTGCCAGCAGCTTGGGTCAGGGGCATGAAAAACTGTTTTTT. Its translation is CASSLGQGHEKLFF.

V gene TRBV9 combines with J gene TRBJ2-7, with TRBD1 identical over 10 bases. There are 14 residues in the CDR3. CDR1 is SGDLS, CDR2 YYNGEE, per germline. V lost 4 bases, J lost 7 bases, and 8 bases stayed unmatched. CDR3: CASSPWTGGYEQYF. As DNA, the CDR3 is TGTGCCAGCAGCCCCTGGACAGGGGGGTATGAGCAGTACTTC. Looking up the rest from reference TRBV9 and TRBJ2-7 gives the full variable domain: DSGVTQTPKHLITATGQRVTLRCSPRSGDLSVYWYQQSLDQGLQFLIQYYNGEERAKGNILERFSAQQFPDLHSELNLSSLELGDSALYFCASSPWTGGYEQYFGPGTRLTVT.